The rows below give T cell receptor beta chains drawn from one sample of a study of T cells in Graves' hyperthyroidism and ophthalmopathy. TCRdb re-called the multiplex PCR reads through MiXCR, storing one row per CDR3 protein. This table holds hundreds of thousands of distinct CDR3 sequences, roughly 13% found once. Sequencing input: blood. These receptors were collected from a young woman with Graves' hyperthyroidism. Each CDR3 is given with its conserved first and last residue.

V gene | CDR3 protein
TRBV28 | CASNDRVGDTQYF
TRBV6-1 | CASSVGPAGGGNTIYF
TRBV7-3 | CASSLGGKETQFF
TRBV29-1 | CSGAPLSKDRENTEAFF
TRBV6-1 | CATNLRPGLARITGELFF
TRBV6-6 | CASSYGGVAEAFF
TRBV29-1 | CSVGDSTGNQPQHF
TRBV4-1 | CASAGQGSYEQYF
TRBV11-2 | CASSLEGQSNSPLHF
TRBV28 | CASRVRGSGNTIYF
TRBV28 | CASSTRRGYTF
TRBV15 | CATSRTGSSYEQYF
TRBV6-5 | CASSYPTSWDRGPADYGYTF
TRBV7-6 | CASSRRRDSATEQYF
TRBV20-1 | CSARETSGVYNEQFF
TRBV7-8 | CASSLEASGVTQYF
TRBV24-1 | CATSGDGTSGAPQHF
TRBV28 | CASSFIGSPPYF
TRBV5-1 | CASSLSLTGATEAFF
TRBV12-3/TRBV12-4 | CASSGLADLAKNIQYF
TRBV7-8 | CASSLARGGAGELFF
TRBV5-1 | CASSLNQLAGGREQFF